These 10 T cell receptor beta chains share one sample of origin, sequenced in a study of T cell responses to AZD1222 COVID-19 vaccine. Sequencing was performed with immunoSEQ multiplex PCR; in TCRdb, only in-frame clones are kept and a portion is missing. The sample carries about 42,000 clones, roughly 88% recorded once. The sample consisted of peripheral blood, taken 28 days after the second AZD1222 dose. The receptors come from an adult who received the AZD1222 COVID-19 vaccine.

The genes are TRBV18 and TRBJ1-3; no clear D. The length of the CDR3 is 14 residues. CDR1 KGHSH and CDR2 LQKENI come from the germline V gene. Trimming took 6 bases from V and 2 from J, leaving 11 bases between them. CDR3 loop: CASSSSVTGNTIYF. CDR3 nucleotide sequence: TGTGCCAGCTCGAGTTCTGTTACTGGAAACACCATATATTTT.

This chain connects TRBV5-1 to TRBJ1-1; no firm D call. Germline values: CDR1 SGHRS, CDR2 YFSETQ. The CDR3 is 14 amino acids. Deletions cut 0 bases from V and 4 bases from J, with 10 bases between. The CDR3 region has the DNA TGCGCCAGCAGCTTGGACCCCGGACGCACTGAAGCTTTCTTT. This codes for CASSLDPGRTEAFF.

The CDR3 DNA reads as TGTGCTAGTGGTTTGGACGCGGGCACTGAAGCTTTCTTT. Its translation is CASGLDAGTEAFF. This chain joins TRBV12-5 and TRBJ1-1; D unresolved. Between the trimmed V and J ends, which lost 1 base and 4 bases, there was a span of 7 bases. The CDR3 spans 13 residues. Germline CDR1 is LGHNT and CDR2 is FRNRAP.

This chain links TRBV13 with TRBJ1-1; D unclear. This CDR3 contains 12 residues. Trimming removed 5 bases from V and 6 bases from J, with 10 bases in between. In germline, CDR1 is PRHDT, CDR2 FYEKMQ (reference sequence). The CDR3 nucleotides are TGTGCCAGCAGCCGCGACCCTCCTGAAGCTTTCTTT. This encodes CASSRDPPEAFF. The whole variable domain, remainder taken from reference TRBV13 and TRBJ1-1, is AAGVIQSPRHLIKEKRETATLKCYPIPRHDTVYWYQQGPGQDPQFLISFYEKMQSDKGSIPDRFSAQQFSDYHSELNMSSLELGDSALYFCASSRDPPEAFFGQGTRLTVV.

The CDR3 sequence is CASSQDSRKQYF. CDR3 nucleotide sequence: TGTGCCAGCAGCCAAGACAGTAGAAAGCAGTACTTC. The rearrangement uses TRBV27 and TRBJ2-7, with D possibly TRBD1 on 5 matching bases. The CDR3 length is 12 residues. Germline loops: CDR1 MNHEY, CDR2 SMNVEV (reference sequence). The V and J ends lost 6 bases and 8 bases respectively, with 14 bases between them.

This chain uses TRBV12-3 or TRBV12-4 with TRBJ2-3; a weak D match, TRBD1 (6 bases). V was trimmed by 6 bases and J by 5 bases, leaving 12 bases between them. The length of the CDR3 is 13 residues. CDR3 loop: CASSSGTLDTQYF. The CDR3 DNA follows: TGTGCCAGCAGCTCCGGGACATTAGATACGCAGTATTTT.

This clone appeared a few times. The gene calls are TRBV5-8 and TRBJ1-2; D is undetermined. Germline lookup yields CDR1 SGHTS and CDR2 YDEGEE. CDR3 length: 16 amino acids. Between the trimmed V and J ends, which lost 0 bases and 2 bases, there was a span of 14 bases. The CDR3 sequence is CASSLGGLGVNYGYTF. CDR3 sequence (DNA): TGTGCCAGCAGCTTGGGAGGCTTGGGCGTGAACTATGGCTACACCTTC.

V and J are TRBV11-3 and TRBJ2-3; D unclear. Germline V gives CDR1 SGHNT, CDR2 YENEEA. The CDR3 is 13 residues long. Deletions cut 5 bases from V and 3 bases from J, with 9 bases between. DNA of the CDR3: TGTGCCAGCAGCGGTTCGGCTACAGATACGCAGTATTTT. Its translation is CASSGSATDTQYF.

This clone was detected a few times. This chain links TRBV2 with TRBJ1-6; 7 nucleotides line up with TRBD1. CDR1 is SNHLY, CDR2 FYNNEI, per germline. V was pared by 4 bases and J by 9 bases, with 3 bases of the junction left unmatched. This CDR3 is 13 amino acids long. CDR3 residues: CASSAAGGSPLHF. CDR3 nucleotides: TGTGCCAGCAGTGCTGCAGGGGGTTCACCCCTCCACTTT.

CDR3 coding DNA: TGTGCCAGCAGCCGCCAGCGGGATGAGCAGTTCTTC. This translates into CASSRQRDEQFF. V gene TRBV7-9 combines with J gene TRBJ2-1, with D perhaps TRBD2 (6 bases). Germline V lookup: CDR1 SEHNR, CDR2 FQNEAQ (reference sequence). V lost 5 bases to trimming and J lost 8 bases, with 10 bases between them. The CDR3 is made up of 12 amino acids.